The source of this T cell receptor (beta chain) is a study of blood T cell repertoires in COVID-19. Looking at the study overall: The United States, Italy and Spain provided the acute and convalescent COVID-19 samples. T cells, B-cell-depleted T cells, or PBMCs supplied cDNA or gDNA.

In the authors' workflow: Amplified reference gene primers provided the basis for estimating nucleated cell counts. Generated by immunoSEQ multiplex PCR, the TCRdb table keeps only in-frame clones and is missing some. The V and J calls and clone size are taken from that table; D and trimming were inferred from the DNA. The data contain about 220,000 clones, about 78% of them singletons. V lost 3 bases to trimming and J lost 4 bases; unmatched junction nucleotides: 6. CDR1 and CDR2 (germline): MRHNA, SNTAGT. There are 15 residues in the CDR3. The clonotype comes from a woman in her 70s with acute or convalescent COVID-19. Sequencing used peripheral blood. V usage is TRBV6-4 and J usage is TRBJ2-1, with TRBD2 matching 7 bases. This CDR3 reads CASSDGASGYNEQFF. The CDR3, as DNA: TGTGCCAGCAGTGATGGGGCTAGCGGTTACAATGAGCAGTTCTTC.